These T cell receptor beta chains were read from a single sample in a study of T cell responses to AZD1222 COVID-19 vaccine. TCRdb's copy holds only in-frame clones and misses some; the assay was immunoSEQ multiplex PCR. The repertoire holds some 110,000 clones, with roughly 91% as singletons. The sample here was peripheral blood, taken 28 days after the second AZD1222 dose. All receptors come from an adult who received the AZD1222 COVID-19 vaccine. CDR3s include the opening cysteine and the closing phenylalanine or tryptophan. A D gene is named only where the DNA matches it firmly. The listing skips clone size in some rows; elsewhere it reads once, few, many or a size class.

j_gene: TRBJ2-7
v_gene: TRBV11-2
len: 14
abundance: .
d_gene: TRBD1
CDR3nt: TGTGCCAGCGGAAAACAGGGGGCCTCCTACGAGCAGTACTTC
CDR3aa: CASGKQGASYEQYF

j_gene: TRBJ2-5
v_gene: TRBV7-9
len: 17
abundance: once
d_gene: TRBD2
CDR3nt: TGTGCCAGCAGCTCCCGGGGGAGGGCTAGCGATTGGGCGACCCAGTACTTC
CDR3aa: CASSSRGRASDWATQYF

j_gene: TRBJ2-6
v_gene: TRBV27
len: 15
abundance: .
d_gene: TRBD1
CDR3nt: TGTGCCAGCCGCTTAACAGGGGCTGGGGCCAACGTCCTGACTTTC
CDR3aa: CASRLTGAGANVLTF

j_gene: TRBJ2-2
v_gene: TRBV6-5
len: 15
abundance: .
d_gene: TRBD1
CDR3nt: TGTGCCAGCAGTTACGACAGGGGGGTAGCCGGGGAGCTGTTTTTT
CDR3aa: CASSYDRGVAGELFF

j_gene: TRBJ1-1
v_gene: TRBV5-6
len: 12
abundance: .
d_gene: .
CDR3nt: TGTGCCAGCAGCCTGAGGGGAACGGAAGCTTTCTTT
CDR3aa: CASSLRGTEAFF

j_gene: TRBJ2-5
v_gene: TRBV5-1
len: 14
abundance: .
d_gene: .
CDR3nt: TGCGCCAGCAGCCGTGGGTCCCCAGGGCAGACCCAGTACTTC
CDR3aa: CASSRGSPGQTQYF

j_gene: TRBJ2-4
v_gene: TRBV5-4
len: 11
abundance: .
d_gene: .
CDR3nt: TGTGCCAGCAAGGAAAAGGACATTCAGTACTTC
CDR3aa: CASKEKDIQYF

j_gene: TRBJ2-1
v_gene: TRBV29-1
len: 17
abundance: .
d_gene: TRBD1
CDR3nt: TGCAGCGTTGAAGGCCGGACAGGCCGAGTTTTTCACAATGAGCAGTTCTTC
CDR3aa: CSVEGRTGRVFHNEQFF

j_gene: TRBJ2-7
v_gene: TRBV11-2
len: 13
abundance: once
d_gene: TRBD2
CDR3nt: TGTGCCAGCAGCCCCCGCGGGAGGGGTGAGCAGTACTTC
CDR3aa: CASSPRGRGEQYF

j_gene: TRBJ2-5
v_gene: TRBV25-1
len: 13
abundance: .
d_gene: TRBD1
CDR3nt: TGTGCCAGCTCAGGGGGACCCAAAGAGACCCAGTACTTC
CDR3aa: CASSGGPKETQYF

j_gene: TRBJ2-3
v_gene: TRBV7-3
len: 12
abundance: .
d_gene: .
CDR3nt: TGTGCCAGCAGCTCAACCGCAGATACGCAGTATTTT
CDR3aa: CASSSTADTQYF

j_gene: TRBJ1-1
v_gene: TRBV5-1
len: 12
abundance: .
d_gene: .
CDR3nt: TGCGCCAGCAGCCCCGGAGACACTGAAGCTTTCTTT
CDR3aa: CASSPGDTEAFF

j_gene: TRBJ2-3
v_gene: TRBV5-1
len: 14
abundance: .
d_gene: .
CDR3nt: TGCGCCAGCAGCCGTGGAGGGGCGGAAGATACGCAGTATTTT
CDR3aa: CASSRGGAEDTQYF

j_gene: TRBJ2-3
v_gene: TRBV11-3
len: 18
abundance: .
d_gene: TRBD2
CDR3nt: TGTGCCAGCAGCTTAGCTTCCCCCCCTAGCGGGAGCCCAGATACGCAGTATTTT
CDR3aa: CASSLASPPSGSPDTQYF

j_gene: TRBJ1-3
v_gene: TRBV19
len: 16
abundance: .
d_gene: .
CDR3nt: TGTGCCAGTACTCGTCGGAGCCTCCTCTCTGGAAACACCATATATTTT
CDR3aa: CASTRRSLLSGNTIYF

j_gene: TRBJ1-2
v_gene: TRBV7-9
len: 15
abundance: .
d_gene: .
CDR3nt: TGTGCCAGCAGCCCTCCGGACAGCCTTCCCTATGGCTACACCTTC
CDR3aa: CASSPPDSLPYGYTF

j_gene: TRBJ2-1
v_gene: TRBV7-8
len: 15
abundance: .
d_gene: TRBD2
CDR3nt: TGTGCCAGCAGCCGAGGACGGGGGGGCCCGGATGAGCAGTTCTTC
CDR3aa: CASSRGRGGPDEQFF

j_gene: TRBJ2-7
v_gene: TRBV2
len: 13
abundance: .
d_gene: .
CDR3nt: TGTGCCAGCAGTGAAACACGGCTAGCCGAGCAGTACTTC
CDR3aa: CASSETRLAEQYF

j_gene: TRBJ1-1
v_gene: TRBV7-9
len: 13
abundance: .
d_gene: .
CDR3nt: TGTGCCAACAGTCAGTGGATGAACACTGAAGCTTTCTTT
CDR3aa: CANSQWMNTEAFF

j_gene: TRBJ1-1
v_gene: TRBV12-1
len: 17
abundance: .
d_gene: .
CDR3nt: TGTGCCAGCAGGCCTTGGACAGGGGGCCCCATGAACACTGAAGCTTTCTTT
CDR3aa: CASRPWTGGPMNTEAFF

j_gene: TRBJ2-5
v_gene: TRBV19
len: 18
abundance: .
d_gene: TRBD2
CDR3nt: TGTGCCAGTAGTGCCCCCGGACTAGCGGGGGGGAGCTGGGAGACCCAGTACTTC
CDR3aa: CASSAPGLAGGSWETQYF

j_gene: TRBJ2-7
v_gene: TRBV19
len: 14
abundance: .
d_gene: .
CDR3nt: TGTGCCAGTAGTATAGGGAGACCCACCCACGAGCAGTACTTC
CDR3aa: CASSIGRPTHEQYF

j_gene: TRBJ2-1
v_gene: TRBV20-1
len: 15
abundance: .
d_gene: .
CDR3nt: TGCAGTGCTAGTACGACTAGTATCCCCTACAATGAGCAGTTCTTC
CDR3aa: CSASTTSIPYNEQFF

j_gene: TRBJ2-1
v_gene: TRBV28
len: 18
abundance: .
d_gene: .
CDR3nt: TGTGCCAGCAGACCCCAGGGTTTTCGGGATGAAGGGAACAATGAGCAGTTCTTC
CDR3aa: CASRPQGFRDEGNNEQFF

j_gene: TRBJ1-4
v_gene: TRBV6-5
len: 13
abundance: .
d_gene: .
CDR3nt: TGTGCCAGCACCCAGGGCCCTAATGAAAAACTGTTTTTT
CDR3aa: CASTQGPNEKLFF

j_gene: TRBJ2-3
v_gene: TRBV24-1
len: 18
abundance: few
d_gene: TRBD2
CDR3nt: TGTGCCACCAGTGCGGCACCACTAGCGGGGGGCCGCACAGATACGCAGTATTTT
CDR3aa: CATSAAPLAGGRTDTQYF

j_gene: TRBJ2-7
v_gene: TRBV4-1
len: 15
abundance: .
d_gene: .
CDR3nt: TGCGCCAGCAGCCAAGAGAGAGGAAGGACCTACGAGCAGTACTTC
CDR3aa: CASSQERGRTYEQYF

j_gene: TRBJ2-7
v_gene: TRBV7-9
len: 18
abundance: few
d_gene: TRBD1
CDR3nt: TGTGCCAGCAGCCCCCTCATGGTAGAGCTCAGGGGGCTCTACGAGCAGTACTTC
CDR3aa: CASSPLMVELRGLYEQYF

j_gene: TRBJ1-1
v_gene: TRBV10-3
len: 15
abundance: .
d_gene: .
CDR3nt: TGTGCCATCAAAAGCGGCGAACCGGGGAACACTGAAGCTTTCTTT
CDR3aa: CAIKSGEPGNTEAFF

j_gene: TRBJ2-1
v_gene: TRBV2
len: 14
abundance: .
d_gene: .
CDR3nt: TGTGCCAGCAGTGGAGACGGGAGAGGGCATGAGCAGTTCTTC
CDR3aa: CASSGDGRGHEQFF

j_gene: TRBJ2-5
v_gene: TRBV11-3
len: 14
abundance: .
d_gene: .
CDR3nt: TGTGCCAGCAGCCAAAGTTGGGGGCTAGAGACCCAGTACTTC
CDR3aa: CASSQSWGLETQYF

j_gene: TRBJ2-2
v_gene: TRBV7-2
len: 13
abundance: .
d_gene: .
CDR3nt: TGTGCCAGCAGCTTAGGGGGTTCCGGGGAGCTGTTTTTT
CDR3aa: CASSLGGSGELFF

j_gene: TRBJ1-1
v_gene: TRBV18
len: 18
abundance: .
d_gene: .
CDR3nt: TGTGCCAGCTCACCATTGCCGGGGGCCTCGAATCGGGGCACTGAAGCTTTCTTT
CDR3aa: CASSPLPGASNRGTEAFF

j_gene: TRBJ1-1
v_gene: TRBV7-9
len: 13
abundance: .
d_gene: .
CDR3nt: TGTGCCAGCAGCCCCAGCGGGGATACTGAAGCTTTCTTT
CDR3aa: CASSPSGDTEAFF

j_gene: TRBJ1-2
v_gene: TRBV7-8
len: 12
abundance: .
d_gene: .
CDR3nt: TGTGCCAGCAGCTCTAACAGTTATGGCTACACCTTC
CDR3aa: CASSSNSYGYTF

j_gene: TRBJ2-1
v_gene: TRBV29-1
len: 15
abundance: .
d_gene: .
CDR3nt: TGCAGCGTTGAGGACGGGGTGTTGAAAAACAATGAGCAGTTCTTC
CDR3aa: CSVEDGVLKNNEQFF

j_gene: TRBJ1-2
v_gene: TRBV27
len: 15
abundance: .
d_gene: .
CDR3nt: TGTGCCAGCAGTTCAGGCCGGGTGTCTAACTATGGCTACACCTTC
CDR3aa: CASSSGRVSNYGYTF

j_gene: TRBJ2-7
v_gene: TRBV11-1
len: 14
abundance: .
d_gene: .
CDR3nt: TGTGCCAGCAGCTTATCTCCCTCGTTGTGGGAGCAGTACTTC
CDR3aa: CASSLSPSLWEQYF

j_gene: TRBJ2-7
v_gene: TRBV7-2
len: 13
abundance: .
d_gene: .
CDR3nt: TGTGCCAGCAGCTGGGGACGATCGTACGAGCAGTACTTC
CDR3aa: CASSWGRSYEQYF

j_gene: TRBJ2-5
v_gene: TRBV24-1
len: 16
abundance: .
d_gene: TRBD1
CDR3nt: TGTGCCACCAGTGATGCCGGGACAGGATCGACAGAGACCCAGTACTTC
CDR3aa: CATSDAGTGSTETQYF

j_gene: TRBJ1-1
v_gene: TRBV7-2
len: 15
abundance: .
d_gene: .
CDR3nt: TGTGCCAGCCTTCCGCCCGGGGTCACGAACACTGAAGCTTTCTTT
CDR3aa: CASLPPGVTNTEAFF

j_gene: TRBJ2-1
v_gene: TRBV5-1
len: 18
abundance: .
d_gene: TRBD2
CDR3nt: TGCGCCAGCAGCTGGGGAGGACTAGCGGGAGGCTCCTACAATGAGCAGTTCTTC
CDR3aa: CASSWGGLAGGSYNEQFF

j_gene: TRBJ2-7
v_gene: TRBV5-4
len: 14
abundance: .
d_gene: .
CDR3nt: TGTGCCAGCAGCCTAGGGACCGATACCTACGAGCAGTACTTC
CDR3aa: CASSLGTDTYEQYF

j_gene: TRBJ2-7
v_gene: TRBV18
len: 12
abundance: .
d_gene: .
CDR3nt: TGTGCCAGCTCACCCGGGATATACGAGCAGTACTTC
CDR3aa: CASSPGIYEQYF

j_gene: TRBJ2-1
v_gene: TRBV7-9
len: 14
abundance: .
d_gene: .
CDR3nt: TGTGCCAGCAGCCATTACGGCGCCGTGAATGAGCAGTTCTTC
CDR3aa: CASSHYGAVNEQFF

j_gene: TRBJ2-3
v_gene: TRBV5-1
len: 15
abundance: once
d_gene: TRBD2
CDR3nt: TGCGCCAGCGGGAGCGGGGGGGCCGAGACAGATACGCAGTATTTT
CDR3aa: CASGSGGAETDTQYF

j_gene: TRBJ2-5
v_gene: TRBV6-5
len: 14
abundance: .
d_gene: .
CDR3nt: TGTGCCAGCAGTTACTCTAGCCACGGAGAGACCCAGTACTTC
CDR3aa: CASSYSSHGETQYF

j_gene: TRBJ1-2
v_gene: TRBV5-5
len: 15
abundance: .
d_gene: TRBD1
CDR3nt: TGTGCCAGCAGCTTGGGTGTACAGGGGGCTTCTGGCTACACCTTC
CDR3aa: CASSLGVQGASGYTF

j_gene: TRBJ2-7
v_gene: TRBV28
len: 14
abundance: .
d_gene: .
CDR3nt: TGTGCCAGCAGTTTATCGCGGGCCCCCTACGAGCAGTACTTC
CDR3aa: CASSLSRAPYEQYF

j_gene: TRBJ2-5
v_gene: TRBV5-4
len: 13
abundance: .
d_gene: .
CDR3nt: TGTGCCAGCAGCTTGGGGGGGCCCTGGGCCCAGTACTTC
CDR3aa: CASSLGGPWAQYF